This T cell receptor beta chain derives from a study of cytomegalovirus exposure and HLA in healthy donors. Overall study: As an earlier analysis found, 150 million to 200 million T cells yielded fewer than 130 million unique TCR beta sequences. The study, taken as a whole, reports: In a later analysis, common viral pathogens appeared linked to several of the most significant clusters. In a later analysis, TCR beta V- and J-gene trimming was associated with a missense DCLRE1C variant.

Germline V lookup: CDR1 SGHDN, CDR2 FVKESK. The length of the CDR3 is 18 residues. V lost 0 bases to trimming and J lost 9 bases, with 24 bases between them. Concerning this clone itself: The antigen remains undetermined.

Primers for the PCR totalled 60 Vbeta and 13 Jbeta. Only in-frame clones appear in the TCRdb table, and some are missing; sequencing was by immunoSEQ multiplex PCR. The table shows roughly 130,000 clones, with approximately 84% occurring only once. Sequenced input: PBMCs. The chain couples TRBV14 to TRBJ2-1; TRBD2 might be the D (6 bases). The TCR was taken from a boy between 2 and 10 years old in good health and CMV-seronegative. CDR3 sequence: CASSQDSGSFMGTGEQFF. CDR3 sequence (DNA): TGTGCCAGCAGCCAAGACTCAGGGTCCTTTATGGGGACTGGTGAGCAGTTCTTC.